Below, 2 T cell receptor beta chains from the same sample are listed, as sequenced in a study of technical replicates of blood from several donors. Generated by immunoSEQ multiplex PCR, the TCRdb table keeps only in-frame clones and is missing some. The table records about 63,000 clones, roughly 86% of them present only once. The sample comprised PBMCs. The receptors shown here come from a human donor in good health. Some clones in this sample may be carry-over from other donors' samples.

The chain is built from TRBV5-1 and TRBJ2-5; 10 nucleotides line up with TRBD2. The V and J ends lost 0 bases and 4 bases, in that order; junction bases with no gene match: 9. The CDR3 length is 17 residues. Germline CDR1 SGHRS, CDR2 YFSETQ. This chain's CDR3 is CASSLGSGGLRGETQYF. CDR3 nucleotide sequence: TGCGCCAGCAGCTTGGGTAGCGGGGGGCTCCGGGGAGAGACCCAGTACTTC.

The chain uses TRBV7-3 and TRBJ2-5, with TRBD2 matching 9 bases. In germline, CDR1 is SGHTA, CDR2 FQGTGA. The CDR3 runs to 14 residues. The J segment lost 5 bases and the V segment lost 0 bases, leaving 1 base of the junction unmatched. The CDR3 bases are TGTGCCAGCAGCTTAACTAGCGGGGGTGAGACCCAGTACTTC. As protein: CASSLTSGGETQYF.